These 19 T cell receptor beta chains were all obtained from the same sample, sequenced in a study of shared clonotypes between healthy human individuals. Naive CD8 cells were CD45RO-negative, positively selected for CCR7, excluding terminally differentiated effector memory CD45RA+ cells. TCRdb's copy holds only in-frame clones and misses some; the assay was immunoSEQ multiplex PCR. The repertoire consists of hundreds of thousands of clones, with approximately 96% occurring once and the leading ten covering 0.11%. The sample comprised naive CD8+ T cells sorted from blood. All receptors come from a woman in her 30s in good health.

The chain joins TRBV12-5 to TRBJ2-1, with D uncertain. Trimming removed 3 bases from V and 10 bases from J, with 7 bases in between. CDR1 LGHNT and CDR2 FRNRAP come from the germline V gene. There are 11 residues in the CDR3. The CDR3 nucleotides are TGTGCTAGTGGTTTCCCTGGGGAGCAGTTCTTC. Amino acids: CASGFPGEQFF.

The chain uses TRBV10-1 and TRBJ2-2; D assignment may be TRBD1 or TRBD2 (6 bases each). Germline V CDR1 and CDR2: WNHNN, SYGVQD (reference sequence). V was pared by 3 bases and J by 0 bases, with 14 bases between. This CDR3 contains 17 residues. This CDR3 reads CASSDGGTRANTGELFF. The CDR3 DNA sequence: TGCGCCAGCAGTGACGGCGGGACACGCGCGAACACCGGGGAGCTGTTTTTT.

The chain uses TRBV19 and TRBJ2-3, with 10 positions matching TRBD1. Germline V gene lookup returns CDR1 LNHDA and CDR2 SQIVND (reference sequence). CDR3 size: 17 residues. With 5 bases clipped from V and 3 bases from J, the junction kept 11 bases outside the gene matches. The CDR3 nucleotides are TGTGCCAGTAGTGATCTACGCCGGGACAGGGGAACAGATACGCAGTATTTT. This encodes CASSDLRRDRGTDTQYF.

The gene calls are TRBV27 and TRBJ2-7; a possible D gene is TRBD1 (5 bases). CDR1 MNHEY and CDR2 SMNVEV come from the germline V gene (reference sequence). Deletions cut 6 bases from V and 0 bases from J, with 18 bases between. The CDR3 runs to 16 residues. The CDR3 DNA reads as TGTGCCAGCAGCCAAAACGGCGCAGGGAACTCCTACGAGCAGTACTTC. Protein: CASSQNGAGNSYEQYF.

This CDR3 reads CASKGVGVLHEQYF. The CDR3 DNA is TGTGCCAGCAAAGGGGTCGGGGTCTTACACGAGCAGTACTTC. This chain links TRBV27 with TRBJ2-7; either TRBD1 or TRBD2 may supply D (5 bases each). CDR3 length equals 14 residues. Germline loops: CDR1 MNHEY, CDR2 SMNVEV (reference sequence). Trimming shortened V by 7 bases and J by 5 bases, and 18 bases separated the two germline ends.

The rearrangement uses TRBV14 and TRBJ2-3; 9 nucleotides line up with TRBD2. The CDR3 loop spans 14 amino acids. The germline V gene has CDR1 SGHDN and CDR2 FVKESK. Trimming took 6 bases from V and 4 from J; bases not matched to a gene: 5. In DNA, the CDR3 is TGTGCCAGCAGAGGAGCGGGAGGCCCAGATACGCAGTATTTT. Its translation: CASRGAGGPDTQYF.

CDR3 residues: CASSLSSRAYEQYF. CDR3 nucleotides: TGTGCCAGCAGCTTGTCTAGCCGGGCCTACGAGCAGTACTTC. V usage is TRBV5-4 and J usage is TRBJ2-5, with D possibly matching TRBD2 (5 bases). The tail of the sequence fits TRBJ2-7 better, so the J call may be wrong. In germline, CDR1 is SGHNT, CDR2 YYREEE (reference sequence). The CDR3 has 14 amino acids.

This chain links TRBV27 with TRBJ1-1, with D perhaps matching TRBD1 (5 bases). The CDR3 runs 15 residues. V was shortened by 6 bases and J by 4 bases, with 18 bases between the two germline ends. Germline CDR1 MNHEY, CDR2 SMNVEV (reference sequence). The CDR3, as DNA: TGTGCCAGCAGCTCCACCTGGGGTGGGACCACTGAAGCTTTCTTT. Amino acids: CASSSTWGGTTEAFF.

The chain employs TRBV7-8 and TRBJ2-1; 7 nucleotides match TRBD2. The V segment lost 1 base and the J segment 9 bases; nucleotides outside the gene matches: 3. The CDR3 is made up of 13 amino acids. Per germline, CDR1 SGHVS and CDR2 FQNEAQ. In DNA, the CDR3 is TGTGCCAGCAGCTTAGGCGGGAGATCTGAGCAGTTCTTC. As protein: CASSLGGRSEQFF.

Note on this clone: The sample contains more than one DNA sequence encoding this CDR3. This chain joins TRBV7-8 and TRBJ2-5, with D hard to call. Germline-derived CDR1 and CDR2 are SGHVS and FQNEAQ. The CDR3 consists of 12 residues. Between the trimmed V and J ends, which lost 1 base and 4 bases, there was a span of 4 bases. The CDR3 sequence: CASSLVGETQYF. In DNA form, the CDR3 reads TGTGCCAGCAGCTTAGTTGGAGAGACCCAGTACTTC.

V usage is TRBV15 and J usage is TRBJ1-4; D is undetermined. CDR3 length equals 14 residues. CDR1 and CDR2 (germline): LNHNV, YYDKDF (reference sequence). V was trimmed by 3 bases and J by 3 bases, leaving 8 bases between them. The CDR3 region has the DNA TGTGCCACCAGCAGCCGGCAGTCTAATGAAAAACTGTTTTTT. It yields the protein CATSSRQSNEKLFF.

J is TRBJ2-5 and V is TRBV27; D gene uncertain. The last part of the DNA fits TRBJ2-7 better; the J call may be wrong. The germline gives CDR1 MNHEY, CDR2 SMNVEV (reference sequence). The CDR3 is made up of 13 amino acids. The CDR3 nucleotides read TGTGCCAGCAGTTTAGGACCAACCTACGAGCAGTACTTC. Its translation is CASSLGPTYEQYF.

The chain links TRBV19 to TRBJ2-5; tentatively, D is TRBD2 (6 bases). Trimming removed 0 bases at V and 5 bases at J, with 7 bases between. The CDR3 consists of 13 residues. Germline lookup yields CDR1 LNHDA and CDR2 SQIVND (reference sequence). CDR3 sequence reads: CASSIDGSETQYF. The CDR3, as DNA: TGTGCCAGTAGTATAGACGGGAGTGAGACCCAGTACTTC.

The rearrangement links TRBV28 to TRBJ2-5, with 7 bases identical to TRBD2. The V segment lost 2 bases and the J segment 2 bases; nucleotides outside the gene matches: 20. Per the germline V gene, CDR1 is MDHEN and CDR2 is SYDVKM. The CDR3 runs to 20 residues. The DNA of the CDR3 is TGTGCCAGCAGTTTACCGCTGAGCGGGAACTCACATCCACCTCAAGAGACCCAGTACTTC. It yields the protein CASSLPLSGNSHPPQETQYF.

The rearrangement uses TRBV19 and TRBJ1-1, with D unclear. Germline V CDR1 and CDR2: LNHDA, SQIVND (reference sequence). The V and J ends lost 3 bases and 1 base respectively, with 12 bases between them. The CDR3 length is 15 residues. The CDR3, as DNA: TGTGCCAGTAGTATCGGCCCTCCTACGAACACTGAAGCTTTCTTT. Residues: CASSIGPPTNTEAFF.

Concerning this clone itself: This specimen includes other DNA sequences encoding the same CDR3. J is TRBJ2-1 and V is TRBV11-2, with 8 positions matching TRBD2. V shed 1 base and J 4 bases; nucleotides not matched to a gene: 3. Germline V CDR1 and CDR2: SGHAT, FQNNGV. This CDR3 is built from 15 residues. The CDR3 loop is CASSLVAGSYNEQFF. The DNA of the CDR3 is TGTGCCAGCAGCTTAGTAGCGGGGTCATACAATGAGCAGTTCTTC.

V and J are TRBV2 and TRBJ1-3; no reliable D call. Germline V gives CDR1 SNHLY, CDR2 FYNNEI. V was cut by 2 bases and J by 0 bases, with 5 bases left in between. This CDR3 is 14 amino acids long. CDR3 nucleotides: TGTGCCAGCAGTGAACTGAACTCTGGAAACACCATATATTTT. It translates to CASSELNSGNTIYF.

The chain has TRBV30 and TRBJ1-2; no clear D gene. The V end was cut by 0 bases, the J end by 7 bases, with 9 bases between. Germline loops: CDR1 GTSNPN, CDR2 SVGIG (reference sequence). There are 12 residues in the CDR3. The CDR3 DNA sequence: TGTGCCTGGAGTGTCGGGTGGTTTGGCTACACCTTC. This gives the protein CAWSVGWFGYTF.

This chain joins TRBV6-6 and TRBJ2-2; D is unclear. Looked up from germline, CDR1 is MNHNY and CDR2 is SVGAGI (reference sequence). Deletions cut 6 bases from V and 0 bases from J, with 8 bases between. There are 14 residues in the CDR3. The CDR3 DNA sequence: TGTGCCAGCAGGCAACTCCCGAACACCGGGGAGCTGTTTTTT. Its protein product is CASRQLPNTGELFF.